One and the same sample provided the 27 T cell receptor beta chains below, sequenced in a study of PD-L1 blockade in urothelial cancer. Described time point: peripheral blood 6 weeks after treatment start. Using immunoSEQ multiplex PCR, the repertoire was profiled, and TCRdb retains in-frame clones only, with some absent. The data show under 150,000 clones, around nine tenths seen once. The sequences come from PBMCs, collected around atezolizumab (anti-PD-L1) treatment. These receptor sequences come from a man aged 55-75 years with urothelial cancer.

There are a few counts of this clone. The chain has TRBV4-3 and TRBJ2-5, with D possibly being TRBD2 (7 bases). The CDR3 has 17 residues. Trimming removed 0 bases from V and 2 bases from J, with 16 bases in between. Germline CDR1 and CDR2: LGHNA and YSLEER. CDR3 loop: CASSQDMGGGFQETQYF. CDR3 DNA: TGCGCCAGCAGCCAAGATATGGGAGGGGGTTTTCAAGAGACCCAGTACTTC.

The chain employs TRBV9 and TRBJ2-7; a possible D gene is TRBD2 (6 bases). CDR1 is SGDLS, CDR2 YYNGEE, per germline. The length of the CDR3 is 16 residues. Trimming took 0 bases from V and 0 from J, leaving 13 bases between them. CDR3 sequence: CASSVGELADSYEQYF. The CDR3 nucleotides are TGTGCCAGCAGCGTAGGTGAACTAGCCGACTCCTACGAGCAGTACTTC. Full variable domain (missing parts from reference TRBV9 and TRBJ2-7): DSGVTQTPKHLITATGQRVTLRCSPRSGDLSVYWYQQSLDQGLQFLIQYYNGEERAKGNILERFSAQQFPDLHSELNLSSLELGDSALYFCASSVGELADSYEQYFGPGTRLTVT.

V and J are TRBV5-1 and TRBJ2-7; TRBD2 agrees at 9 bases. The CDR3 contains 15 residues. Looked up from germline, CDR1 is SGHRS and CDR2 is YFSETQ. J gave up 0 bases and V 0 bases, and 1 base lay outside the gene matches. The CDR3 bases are TGCGCCAGCAGCTTGGTAGCGGGGGACTCCTACGAGCAGTACTTC. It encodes CASSLVAGDSYEQYF.

CDR3 protein: CASSYFTIRQGGTVSGNTIYF. In DNA form, the CDR3 reads TGTGCCAGCAGTTACTTTACCATCCGCCAAGGGGGCACCGTCTCTGGAAACACCATATATTTT. This chain uses TRBV28 with TRBJ1-3, with 7 bases aligning to TRBD1. Germline V gives CDR1 MDHEN, CDR2 SYDVKM. V was pared by 4 bases and J by 0 bases, with 21 bases of the junction left unmatched. The CDR3 contains 21 residues.

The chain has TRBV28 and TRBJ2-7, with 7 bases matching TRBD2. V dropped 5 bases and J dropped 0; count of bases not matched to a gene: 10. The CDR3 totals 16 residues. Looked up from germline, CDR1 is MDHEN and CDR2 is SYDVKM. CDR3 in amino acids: CASSGGGERDSYEQYF. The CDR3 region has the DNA TGTGCCAGCAGTGGTGGAGGGGAGCGGGACTCCTACGAGCAGTACTTC.

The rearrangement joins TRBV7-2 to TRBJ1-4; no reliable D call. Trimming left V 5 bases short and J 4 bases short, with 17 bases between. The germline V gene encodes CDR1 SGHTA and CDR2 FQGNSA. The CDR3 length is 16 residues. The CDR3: CASSTARRVGNEKLFF. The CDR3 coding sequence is TGTGCCAGCAGCACAGCCCGGAGGGTCGGTAATGAAAAACTGTTTTTT.

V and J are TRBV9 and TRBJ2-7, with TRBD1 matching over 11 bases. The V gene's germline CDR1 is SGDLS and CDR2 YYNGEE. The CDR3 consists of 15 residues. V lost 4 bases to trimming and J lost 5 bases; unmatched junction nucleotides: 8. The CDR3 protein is CASSPTGTGGHEQYF. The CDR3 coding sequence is TGTGCCAGCAGCCCCACCGGGACAGGGGGGCACGAGCAGTACTTC.

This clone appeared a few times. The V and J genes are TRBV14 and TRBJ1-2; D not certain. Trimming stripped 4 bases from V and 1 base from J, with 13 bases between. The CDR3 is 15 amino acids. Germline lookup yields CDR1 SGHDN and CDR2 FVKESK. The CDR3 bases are TGTGCCAGCAGCCGGGGAACAGACTATAACTATGGCTACACCTTC. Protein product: CASSRGTDYNYGYTF.

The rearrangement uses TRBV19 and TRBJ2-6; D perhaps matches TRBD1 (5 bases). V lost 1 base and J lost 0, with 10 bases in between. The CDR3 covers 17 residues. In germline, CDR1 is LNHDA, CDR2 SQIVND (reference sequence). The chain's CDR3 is CASSIGAGSSGANVLTF. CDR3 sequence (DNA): TGTGCCAGTAGTATAGGGGCAGGGTCCTCTGGGGCCAACGTCCTGACTTTC.

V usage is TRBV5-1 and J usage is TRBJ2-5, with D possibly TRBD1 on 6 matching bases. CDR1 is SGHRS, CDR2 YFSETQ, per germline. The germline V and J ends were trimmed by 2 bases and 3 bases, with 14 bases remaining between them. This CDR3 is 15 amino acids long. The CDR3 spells CASSFSGTSKETQYF. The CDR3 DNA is TGCGCCAGCAGCTTCTCCGGGACATCGAAAGAGACCCAGTACTTC.

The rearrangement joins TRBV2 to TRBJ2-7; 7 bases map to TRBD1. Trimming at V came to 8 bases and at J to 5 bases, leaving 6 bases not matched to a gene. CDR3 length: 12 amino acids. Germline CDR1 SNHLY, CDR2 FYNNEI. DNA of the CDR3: TGTGCCAGCGGGGAGACAGGGCACGAGCAGTACTTC. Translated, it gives CASGETGHEQYF.

The CDR3 sequence: CASTLGGGADTQYF. The CDR3 DNA reads TGTGCCAGCACCCTGGGGGGTGGGGCAGATACGCAGTATTTT. The gene calls are TRBV7-8 and TRBJ2-3; D is perhaps TRBD2 (6 bases). V gave up 7 bases and J gave up 4 bases, with 15 bases separating them. Germline V gene lookup returns CDR1 SGHVS and CDR2 FQNEAQ. This CDR3 is built from 14 residues.

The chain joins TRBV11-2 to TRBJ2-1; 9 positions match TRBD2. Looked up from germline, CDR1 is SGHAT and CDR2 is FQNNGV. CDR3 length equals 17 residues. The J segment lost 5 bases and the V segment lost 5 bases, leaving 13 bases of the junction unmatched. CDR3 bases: TGTGCCAGCAGCGGCAGGCGGGAGGGGATGGACAACAATGAGCAGTTCTTC. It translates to CASSGRREGMDNNEQFF.

This CDR3 reads CASRAPDSSQETQYF. The CDR3 DNA reads TGTGCCAGCAGGGCCCCGGACAGCTCCCAAGAGACCCAGTACTTC. The rearrangement joins TRBV6-4 to TRBJ2-5; tentative D call: TRBD1 (6 bases). The CDR3 is 15 residues long. Trimming left V 6 bases short and J 1 base short, with 15 bases between. The germline V gene has CDR1 MRHNA and CDR2 SNTAGT.

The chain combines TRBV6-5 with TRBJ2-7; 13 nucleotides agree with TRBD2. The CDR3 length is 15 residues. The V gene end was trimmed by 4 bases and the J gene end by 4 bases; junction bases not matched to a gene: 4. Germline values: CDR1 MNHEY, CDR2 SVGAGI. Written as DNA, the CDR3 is TGTGCCAGCAGTTCACCGGGACTAGCGGGGTACGAGCAGTACTTC. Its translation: CASSSPGLAGYEQYF.

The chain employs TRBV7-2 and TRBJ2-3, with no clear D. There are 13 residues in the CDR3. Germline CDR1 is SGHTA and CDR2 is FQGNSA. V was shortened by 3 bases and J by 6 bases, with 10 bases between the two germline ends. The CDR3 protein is CASSFQEADTQYF. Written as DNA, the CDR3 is TGTGCCAGCAGCTTTCAAGAGGCGGATACGCAGTATTTT.

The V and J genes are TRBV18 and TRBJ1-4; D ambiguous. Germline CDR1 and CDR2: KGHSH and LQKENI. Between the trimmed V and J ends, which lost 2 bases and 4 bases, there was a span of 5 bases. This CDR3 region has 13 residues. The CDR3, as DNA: TGTGCCAGCTCACCAGGGCGTAATGAAAAACTGTTTTTT. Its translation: CASSPGRNEKLFF.

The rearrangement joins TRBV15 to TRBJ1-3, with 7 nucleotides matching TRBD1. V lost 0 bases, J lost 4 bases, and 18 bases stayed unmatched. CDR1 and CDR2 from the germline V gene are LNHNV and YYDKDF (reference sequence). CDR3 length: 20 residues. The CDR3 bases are TGTGCCACCAGCAGAGATGGGACAGTAGCGAATACACCGGGGGGAAACACCATATATTTT. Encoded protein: CATSRDGTVANTPGGNTIYF.

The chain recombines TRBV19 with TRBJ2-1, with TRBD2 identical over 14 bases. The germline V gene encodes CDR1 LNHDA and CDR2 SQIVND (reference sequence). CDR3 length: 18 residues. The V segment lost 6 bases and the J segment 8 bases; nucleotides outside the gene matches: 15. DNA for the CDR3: TGTGCCAGTAGCCGACTAGCGGGAGGGCCCGGGGCCAACTATGAGCAGTTCTTC. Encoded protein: CASSRLAGGPGANYEQFF.

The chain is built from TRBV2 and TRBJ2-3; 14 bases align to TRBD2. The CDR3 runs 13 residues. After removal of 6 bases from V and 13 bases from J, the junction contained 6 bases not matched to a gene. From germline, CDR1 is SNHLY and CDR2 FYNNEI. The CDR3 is CASRGTSGRREYF. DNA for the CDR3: TGTGCCAGCAGGGGGACTAGCGGGAGAAGGGAGTATTTT.

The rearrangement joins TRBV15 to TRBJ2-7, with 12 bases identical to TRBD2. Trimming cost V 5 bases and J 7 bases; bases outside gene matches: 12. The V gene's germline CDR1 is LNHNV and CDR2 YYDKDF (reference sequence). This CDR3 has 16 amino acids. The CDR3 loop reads CATSFDASGGAREQYF. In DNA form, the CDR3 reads TGTGCCACCAGCTTCGATGCTAGCGGGGGGGCTCGGGAGCAGTACTTC.

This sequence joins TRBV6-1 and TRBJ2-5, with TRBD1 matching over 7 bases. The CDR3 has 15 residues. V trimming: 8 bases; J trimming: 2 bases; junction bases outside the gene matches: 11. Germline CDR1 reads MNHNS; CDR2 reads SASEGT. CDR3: CASVGGRGWQETQYF. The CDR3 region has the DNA TGTGCCAGCGTGGGTGGCAGGGGGTGGCAAGAGACCCAGTACTTC.

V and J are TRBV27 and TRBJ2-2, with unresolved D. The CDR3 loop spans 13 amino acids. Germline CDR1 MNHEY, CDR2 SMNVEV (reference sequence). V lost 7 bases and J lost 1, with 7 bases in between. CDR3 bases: TGTGCCAGCACCTATCAGAACACCGGGGAGCTGTTTTTT. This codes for CASTYQNTGELFF.

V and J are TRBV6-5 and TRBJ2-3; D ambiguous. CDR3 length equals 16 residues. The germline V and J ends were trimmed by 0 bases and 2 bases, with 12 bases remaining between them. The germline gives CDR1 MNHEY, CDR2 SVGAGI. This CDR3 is CASSYSHAGVTDTQYF. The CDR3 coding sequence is TGTGCCAGCAGTTACTCGCACGCCGGAGTCACAGATACGCAGTATTTT.

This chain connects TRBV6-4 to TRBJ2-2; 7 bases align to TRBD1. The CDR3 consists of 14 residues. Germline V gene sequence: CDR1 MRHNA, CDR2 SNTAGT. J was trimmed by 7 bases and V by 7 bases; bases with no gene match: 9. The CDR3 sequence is CASKPQGSGGELFF. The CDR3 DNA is TGTGCCAGCAAGCCACAGGGGTCGGGCGGGGAGCTGTTTTTT.

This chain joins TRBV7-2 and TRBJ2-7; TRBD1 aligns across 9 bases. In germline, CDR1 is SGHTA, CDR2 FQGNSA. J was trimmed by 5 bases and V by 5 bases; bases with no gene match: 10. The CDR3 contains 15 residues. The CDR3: CASSPGQGNSNEQYF. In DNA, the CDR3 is TGTGCCAGCAGCCCGGGACAGGGTAATAGCAACGAGCAGTACTTC.

The CDR3 region has the DNA TGTGCCATCAGTGCGGGTACTATGAACACTGAAGCTTTCTTT. Its protein product is CAISAGTMNTEAFF. This sequence joins TRBV10-3 and TRBJ1-1; D gene uncertain. Trimming cost V 4 bases and J 0 bases, with 9 bases left between them. Germline values: CDR1 ENHRY, CDR2 SYGVKD. This CDR3 comprises 14 residues.